This T cell receptor beta chain was found in a study of PD-1 blockade in mismatch repair-deficient tumors. About the research overall: Patients had about a dozen mismatch repair-deficient cancer types and were previously treated and progressing.

Overall study results and limits: Rapid post-treatment expansion, then contraction, generally preceding radiologic response, marked tumor-resident clones.

Mismatch repair deficiency was confirmed in all patients, by PCR or immunohistochemistry. The TCR-sequenced patients were a few responders to pembrolizumab. TCRdb's copy holds only in-frame clones and misses some; the assay was immunoSEQ multiplex PCR. The data hold roughly 45,000 clones, with 77% observed a single time. Regarding this clone: Its target is unknown.

The receptor was derived from an adult with mismatch repair-deficient cancer. The specimen was PBMCs, collected before pembrolizumab treatment.

The DNA for the CDR3 is TGTGCCTGGAGCGCCAGACATGGGACCACTAATGAAAAACTGTTTTTT. Protein sequence: CAWSARHGTTNEKLFF. V and J are TRBV30 and TRBJ1-4, with D maybe TRBD1 (5 bases). The V gene lost 3 bases and the J gene lost 2 bases, with 16 bases spanning the gap. The CDR3 length is 16 residues. Germline V gives CDR1 GTSNPN, CDR2 SVGIG (reference sequence). Together with reference TRBV30 and TRBJ1-4, the CDR3 gives the full variable domain: SQTIHQWPATLVQPVGSPLSLECTVEGTSNPNLYWYRQAAGRGLQLLFYSVGIGQISSEVPQNLSASRPQDRQFILSSKKLLLSDSGFYLCAWSARHGTTNEKLFFGSGTQLSVL.